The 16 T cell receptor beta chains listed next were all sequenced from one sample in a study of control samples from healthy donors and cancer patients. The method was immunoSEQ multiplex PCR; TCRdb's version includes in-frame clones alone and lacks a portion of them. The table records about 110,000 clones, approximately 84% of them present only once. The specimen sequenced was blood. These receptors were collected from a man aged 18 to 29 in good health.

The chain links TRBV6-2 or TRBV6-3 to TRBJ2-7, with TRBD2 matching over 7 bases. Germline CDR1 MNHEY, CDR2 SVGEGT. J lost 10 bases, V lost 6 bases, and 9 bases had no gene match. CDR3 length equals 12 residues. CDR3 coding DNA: TGTGCCAGCAGCTCCGGACTAGTCCCCCAGTACTTC. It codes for CASSSGLVPQYF.

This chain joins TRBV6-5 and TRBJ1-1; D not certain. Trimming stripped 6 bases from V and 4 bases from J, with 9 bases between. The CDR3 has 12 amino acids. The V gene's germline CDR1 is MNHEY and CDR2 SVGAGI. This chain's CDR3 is CASRGPFTEAFF. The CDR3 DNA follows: TGTGCCAGCAGAGGCCCGTTCACTGAAGCTTTCTTT.

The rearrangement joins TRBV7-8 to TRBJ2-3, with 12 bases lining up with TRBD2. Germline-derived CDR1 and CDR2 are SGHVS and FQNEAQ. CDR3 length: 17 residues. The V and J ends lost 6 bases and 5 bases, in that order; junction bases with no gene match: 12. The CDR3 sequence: CASRANLAGGRLDTQYF. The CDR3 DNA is TGTGCCAGCAGGGCCAATCTAGCGGGGGGGCGTCTAGATACGCAGTATTTT.

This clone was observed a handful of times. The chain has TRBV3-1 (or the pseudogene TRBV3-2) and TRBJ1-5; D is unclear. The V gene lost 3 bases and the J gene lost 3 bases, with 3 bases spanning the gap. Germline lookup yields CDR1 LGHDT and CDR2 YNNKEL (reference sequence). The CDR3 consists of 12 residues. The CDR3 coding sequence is TGTGCCAGCAGCCACCTCAATCAGCCCCAGCATTTT. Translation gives CASSHLNQPQHF.

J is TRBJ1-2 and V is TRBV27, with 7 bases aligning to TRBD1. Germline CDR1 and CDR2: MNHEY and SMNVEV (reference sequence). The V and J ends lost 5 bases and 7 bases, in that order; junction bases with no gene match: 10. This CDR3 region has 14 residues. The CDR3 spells CASSPQGGGGGYTF. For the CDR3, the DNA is TGTGCCAGCAGTCCCCAAGGAGGGGGCGGTGGCTACACCTTC.

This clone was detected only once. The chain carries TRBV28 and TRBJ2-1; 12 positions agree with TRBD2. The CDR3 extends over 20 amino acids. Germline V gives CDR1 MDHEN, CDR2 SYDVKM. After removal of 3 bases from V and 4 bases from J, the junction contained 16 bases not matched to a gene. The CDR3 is CASSFSSQQTSGGLYNEQFF. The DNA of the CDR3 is TGTGCCAGCAGTTTTTCAAGCCAACAAACTAGCGGGGGGCTATACAATGAGCAGTTCTTC.

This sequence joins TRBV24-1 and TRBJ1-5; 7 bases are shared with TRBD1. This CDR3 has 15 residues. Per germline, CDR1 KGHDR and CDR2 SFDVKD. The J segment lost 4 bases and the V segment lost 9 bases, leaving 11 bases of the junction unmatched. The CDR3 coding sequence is TGTGCCACCGGTTGGAGGGGGCTGCTAAATCAGCCCCAGCATTTT. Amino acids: CATGWRGLLNQPQHF.

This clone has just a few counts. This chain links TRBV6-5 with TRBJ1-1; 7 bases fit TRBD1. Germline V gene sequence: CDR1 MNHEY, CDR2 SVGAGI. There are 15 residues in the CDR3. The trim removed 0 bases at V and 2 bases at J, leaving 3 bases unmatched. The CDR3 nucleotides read TGTGCCAGCAGTTACTCCGGGACAGCAAACACTGAAGCTTTCTTT. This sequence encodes CASSYSGTANTEAFF.

CDR3 DNA sequence: TGCGCCAGCAGCCCGGGACAGGGGCACACTGAAGCTTTCTTT. This encodes CASSPGQGHTEAFF. The rearrangement uses TRBV10-1 and TRBJ1-1; 10 nucleotides align to TRBD1. The germline V gene encodes CDR1 WNHNN and CDR2 SYGVQD (reference sequence). The CDR3 has 14 amino acids. V was clipped by 6 bases and J by 3 bases; unmatched bases: 4.

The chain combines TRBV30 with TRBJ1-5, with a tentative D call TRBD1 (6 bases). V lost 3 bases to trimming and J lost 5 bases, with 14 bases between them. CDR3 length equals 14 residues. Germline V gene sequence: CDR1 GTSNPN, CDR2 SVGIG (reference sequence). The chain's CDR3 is CAWSLGGADQPQHF. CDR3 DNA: TGTGCCTGGAGCCTCGGGGGGGCGGATCAGCCCCAGCATTTT.

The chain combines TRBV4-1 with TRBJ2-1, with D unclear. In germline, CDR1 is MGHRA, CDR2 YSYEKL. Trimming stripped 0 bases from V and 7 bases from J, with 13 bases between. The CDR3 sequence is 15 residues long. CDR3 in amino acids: CASSQEPMGPNEQFF. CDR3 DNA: TGCGCCAGCAGCCAAGAACCGATGGGCCCGAATGAGCAGTTCTTC.

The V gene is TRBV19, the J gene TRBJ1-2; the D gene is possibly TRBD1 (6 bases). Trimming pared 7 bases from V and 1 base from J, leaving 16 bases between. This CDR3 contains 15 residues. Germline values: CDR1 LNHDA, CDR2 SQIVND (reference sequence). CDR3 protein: CASNPGGPLNYGYTF. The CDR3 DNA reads TGTGCCAGTAACCCGGGGGGGCCCCTTAACTATGGCTACACCTTC.

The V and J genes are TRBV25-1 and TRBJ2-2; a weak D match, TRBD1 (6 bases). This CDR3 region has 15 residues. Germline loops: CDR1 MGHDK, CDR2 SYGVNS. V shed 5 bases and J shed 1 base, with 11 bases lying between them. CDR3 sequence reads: CASSPPGQNTGELFF. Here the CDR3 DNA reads TGTGCCAGCAGTCCTCCGGGACAGAACACCGGGGAGCTGTTTTTT.

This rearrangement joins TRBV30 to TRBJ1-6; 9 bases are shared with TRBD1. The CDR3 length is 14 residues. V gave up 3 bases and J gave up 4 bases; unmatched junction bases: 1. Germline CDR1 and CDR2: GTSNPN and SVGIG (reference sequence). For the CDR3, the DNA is TGTGCCTGGAGCGGACAGGGGTATAATTCACCCCTCCACTTT. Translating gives CAWSGQGYNSPLHF.

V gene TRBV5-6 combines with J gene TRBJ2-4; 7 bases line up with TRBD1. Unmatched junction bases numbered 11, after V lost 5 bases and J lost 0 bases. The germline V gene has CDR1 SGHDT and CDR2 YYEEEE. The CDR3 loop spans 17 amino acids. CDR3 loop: CASSSSTGIIAKNIQYF. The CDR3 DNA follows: TGTGCCAGCAGTTCGTCGACAGGGATTATAGCCAAAAACATTCAGTACTTC.

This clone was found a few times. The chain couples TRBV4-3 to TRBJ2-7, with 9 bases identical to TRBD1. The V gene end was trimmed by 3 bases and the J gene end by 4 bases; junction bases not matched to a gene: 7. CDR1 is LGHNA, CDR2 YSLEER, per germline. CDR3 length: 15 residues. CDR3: CASSQAPGQGYEQYF. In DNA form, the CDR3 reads TGCGCCAGCAGCCAGGCCCCGGGACAGGGATACGAGCAGTACTTC.